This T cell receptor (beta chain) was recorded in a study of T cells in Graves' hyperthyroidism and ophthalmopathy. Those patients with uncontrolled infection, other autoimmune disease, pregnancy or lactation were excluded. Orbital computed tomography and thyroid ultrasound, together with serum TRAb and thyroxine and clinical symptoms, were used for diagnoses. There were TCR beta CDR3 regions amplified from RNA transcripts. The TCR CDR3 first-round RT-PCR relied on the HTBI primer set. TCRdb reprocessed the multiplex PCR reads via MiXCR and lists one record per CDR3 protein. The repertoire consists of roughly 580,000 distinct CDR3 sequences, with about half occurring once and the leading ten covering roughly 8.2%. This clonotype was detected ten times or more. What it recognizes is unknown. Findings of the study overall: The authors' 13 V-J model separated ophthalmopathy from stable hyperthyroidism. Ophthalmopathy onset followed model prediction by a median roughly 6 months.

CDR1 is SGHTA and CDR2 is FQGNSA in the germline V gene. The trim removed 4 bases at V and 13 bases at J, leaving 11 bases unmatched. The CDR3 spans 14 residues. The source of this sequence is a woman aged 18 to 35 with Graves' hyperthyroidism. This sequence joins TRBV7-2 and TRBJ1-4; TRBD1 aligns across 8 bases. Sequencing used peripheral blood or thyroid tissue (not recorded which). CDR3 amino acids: CASSSDRESWRLFF. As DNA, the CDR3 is TGTGCCAGCAGCTCGGACAGGGAATCATGGAGACTGTTTTTT.